This record concerns one T cell receptor (beta chain) sequence. The data derive from a study of T cells expressing NK-cell markers. Each CDR3 protein gets one entry in TCRdb, which reprocessed the 5' RACE reads and gives no DNA. This repertoire comprises roughly 150,000 distinct CDR3 sequences; its ten largest clones make up around 21%. This CDR3 contains 15 residues. The clonotype comes from a man aged 18-75 years in good health. J is TRBJ2-3 and V is TRBV12-3 or TRBV12-4; TCRdb's D call, TRBD2, is unchecked because there is no DNA. Sequenced sample: blood T cells: a sorted CD56 or NKG2C T cell subset, CD4+ or CD8+ T cells, or bulk PBMC T cells (not recorded which). Here the CDR3 reads CASDGGPYGVDTQYF.